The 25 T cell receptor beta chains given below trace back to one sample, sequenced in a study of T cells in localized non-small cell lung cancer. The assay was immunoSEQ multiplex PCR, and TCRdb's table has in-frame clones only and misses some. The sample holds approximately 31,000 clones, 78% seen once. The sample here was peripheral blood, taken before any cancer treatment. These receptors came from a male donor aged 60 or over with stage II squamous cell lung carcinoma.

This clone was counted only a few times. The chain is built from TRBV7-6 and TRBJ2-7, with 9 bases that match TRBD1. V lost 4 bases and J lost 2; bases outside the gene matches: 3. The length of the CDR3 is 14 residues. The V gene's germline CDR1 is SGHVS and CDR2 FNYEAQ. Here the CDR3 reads CASSSRTGAYEQYF. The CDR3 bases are TGTGCCAGCAGCTCAAGGACAGGGGCCTACGAGCAGTACTTC.

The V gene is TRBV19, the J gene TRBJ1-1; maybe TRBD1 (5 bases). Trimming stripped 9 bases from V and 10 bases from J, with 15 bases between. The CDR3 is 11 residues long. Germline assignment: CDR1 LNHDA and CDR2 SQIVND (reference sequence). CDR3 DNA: TGTGCCAGCCGAGGGGTAGAGGGAGCTTTCTTT. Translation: CASRGVEGAFF.

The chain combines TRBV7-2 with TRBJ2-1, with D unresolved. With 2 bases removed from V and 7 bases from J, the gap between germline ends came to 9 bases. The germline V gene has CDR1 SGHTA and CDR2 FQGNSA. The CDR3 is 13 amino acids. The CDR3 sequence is CASSLMPLNEQFF. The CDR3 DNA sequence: TGTGCCAGCAGCTTAATGCCATTAAATGAGCAGTTCTTC.

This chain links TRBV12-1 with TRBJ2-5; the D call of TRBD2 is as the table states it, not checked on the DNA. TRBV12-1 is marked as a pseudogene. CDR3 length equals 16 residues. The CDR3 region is CASSFRRGGLDVGQYF. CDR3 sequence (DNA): TGTGCCAGCAGCTTCAGACGGGGGGGCCTGGATGTGGGCCAGTACTTC.

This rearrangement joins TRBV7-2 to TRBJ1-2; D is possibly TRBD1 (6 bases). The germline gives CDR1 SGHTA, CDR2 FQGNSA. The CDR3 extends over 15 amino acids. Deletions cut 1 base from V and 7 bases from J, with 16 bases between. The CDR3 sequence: CASSLGYGTWSGYTF. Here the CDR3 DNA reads TGTGCCAGCAGCTTAGGATATGGGACATGGTCTGGCTACACCTTC.

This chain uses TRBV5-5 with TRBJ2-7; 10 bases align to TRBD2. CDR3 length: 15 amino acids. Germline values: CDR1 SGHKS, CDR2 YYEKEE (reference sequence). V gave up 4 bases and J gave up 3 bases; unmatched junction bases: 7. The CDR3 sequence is CASSLSGGDFYEQYF. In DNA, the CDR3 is TGTGCCAGCAGCCTCAGCGGGGGGGATTTCTACGAGCAGTACTTC.

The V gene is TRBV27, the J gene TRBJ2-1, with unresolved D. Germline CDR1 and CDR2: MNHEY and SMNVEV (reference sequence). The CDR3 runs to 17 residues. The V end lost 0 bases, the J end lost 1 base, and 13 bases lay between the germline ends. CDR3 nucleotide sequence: TGTGCCAGCAGTTTATCCCCCCAGTGGGCATCCTACAATGAGCAGTTCTTC. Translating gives CASSLSPQWASYNEQFF.

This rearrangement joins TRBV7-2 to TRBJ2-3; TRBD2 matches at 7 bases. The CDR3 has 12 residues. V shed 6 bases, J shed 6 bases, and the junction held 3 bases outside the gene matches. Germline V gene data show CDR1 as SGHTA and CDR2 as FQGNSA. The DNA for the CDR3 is TGTGCCAGCAGGGGGAGGGGCGATACGCAGTATTTT. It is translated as CASRGRGDTQYF.

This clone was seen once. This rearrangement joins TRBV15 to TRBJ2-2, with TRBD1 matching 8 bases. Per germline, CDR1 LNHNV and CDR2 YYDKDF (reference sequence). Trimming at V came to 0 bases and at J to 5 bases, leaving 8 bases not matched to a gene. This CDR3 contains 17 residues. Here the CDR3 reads CATSRDTGTGRTGELFF. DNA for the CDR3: TGTGCCACCAGCAGAGACACCGGGACAGGAAGGACCGGGGAGCTGTTTTTT.

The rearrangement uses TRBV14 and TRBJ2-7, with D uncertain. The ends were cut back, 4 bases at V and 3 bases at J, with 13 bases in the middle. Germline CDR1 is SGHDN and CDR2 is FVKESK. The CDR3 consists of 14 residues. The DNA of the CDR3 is TGTGCCAGCAGCCCAGCCTTTCGGGTCTACGAGCAGTACTTC. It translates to CASSPAFRVYEQYF.

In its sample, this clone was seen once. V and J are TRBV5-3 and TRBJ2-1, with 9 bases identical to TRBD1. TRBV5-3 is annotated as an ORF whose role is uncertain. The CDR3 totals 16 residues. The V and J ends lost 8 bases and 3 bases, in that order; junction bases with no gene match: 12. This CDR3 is CASTREGQGNYNEQFF. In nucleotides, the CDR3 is TGTGCCAGCACCCGTGAAGGACAGGGGAACTACAATGAGCAGTTCTTC.

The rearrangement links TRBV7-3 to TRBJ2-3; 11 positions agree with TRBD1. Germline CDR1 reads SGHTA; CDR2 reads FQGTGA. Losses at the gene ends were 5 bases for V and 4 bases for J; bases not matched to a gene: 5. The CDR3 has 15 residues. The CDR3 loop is CASSAGQGASDTQYF. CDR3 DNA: TGTGCCAGCAGCGCCGGACAGGGGGCCTCAGATACGCAGTATTTT.

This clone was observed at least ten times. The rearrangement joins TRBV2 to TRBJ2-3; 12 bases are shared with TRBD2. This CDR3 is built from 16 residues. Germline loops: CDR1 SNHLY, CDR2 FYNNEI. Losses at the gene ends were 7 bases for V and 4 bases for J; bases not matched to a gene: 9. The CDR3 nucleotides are TGTGCCAGCAAGCTGACTAGCGGGAGTACCGCAGATACGCAGTATTTT. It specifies CASKLTSGSTADTQYF.

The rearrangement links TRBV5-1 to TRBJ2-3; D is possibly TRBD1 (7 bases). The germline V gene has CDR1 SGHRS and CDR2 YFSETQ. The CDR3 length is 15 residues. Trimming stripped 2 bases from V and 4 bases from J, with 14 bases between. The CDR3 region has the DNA TGCGCCAGCAGCTTTGGAGGGGGCAGAGCAGATACGCAGTATTTT. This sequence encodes CASSFGGGRADTQYF.

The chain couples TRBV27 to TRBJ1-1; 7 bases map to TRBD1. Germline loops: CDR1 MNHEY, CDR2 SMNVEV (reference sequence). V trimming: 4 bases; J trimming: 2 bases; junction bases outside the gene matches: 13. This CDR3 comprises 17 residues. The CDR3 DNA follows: TGTGCCAGCAGTTCGCAGGGCGGGACAGCCCTAAACACTGAAGCTTTCTTT. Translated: CASSSQGGTALNTEAFF.

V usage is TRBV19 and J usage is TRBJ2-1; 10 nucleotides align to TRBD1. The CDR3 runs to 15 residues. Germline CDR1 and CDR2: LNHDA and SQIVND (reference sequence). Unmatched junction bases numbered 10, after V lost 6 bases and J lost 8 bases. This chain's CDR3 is CASRTAGTGADEQFF. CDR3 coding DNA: TGTGCCAGTAGAACAGCCGGGACAGGGGCCGATGAGCAGTTCTTC.

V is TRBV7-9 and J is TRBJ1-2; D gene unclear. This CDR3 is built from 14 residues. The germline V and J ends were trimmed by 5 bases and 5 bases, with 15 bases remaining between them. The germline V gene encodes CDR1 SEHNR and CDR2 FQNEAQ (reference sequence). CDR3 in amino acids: CASSTRTERYGYTF. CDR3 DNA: TGTGCCAGCAGCACCCGGACTGAGAGATATGGCTACACCTTC.

CDR3 nucleotide sequence: TGCGCCAGCAGCCCCGGGAGCGCCTACAATGAGCAGTTCTTC. This sequence encodes CASSPGSAYNEQFF. The chain has TRBV5-1 and TRBJ2-1; D possibly corresponds to TRBD2 (6 bases). V was trimmed by 4 bases and J by 2 bases, leaving 10 bases between them. The CDR3 loop spans 14 amino acids. Germline assignment: CDR1 SGHRS and CDR2 YFSETQ.

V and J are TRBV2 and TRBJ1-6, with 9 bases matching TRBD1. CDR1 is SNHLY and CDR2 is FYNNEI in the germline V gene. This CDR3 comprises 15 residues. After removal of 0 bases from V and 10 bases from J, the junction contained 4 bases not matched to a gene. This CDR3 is CASSEAGTGNSPLHF. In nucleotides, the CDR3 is TGTGCCAGCAGTGAAGCGGGGACAGGGAACTCACCCCTCCACTTT.

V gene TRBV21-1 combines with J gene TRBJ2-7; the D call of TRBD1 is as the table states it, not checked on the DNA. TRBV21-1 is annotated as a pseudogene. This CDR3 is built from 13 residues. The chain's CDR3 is CASRGRDSYEQYF. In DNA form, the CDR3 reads TGTGCCAGCAGGGGGCGCGACTCCTACGAGCAGTACTTC.

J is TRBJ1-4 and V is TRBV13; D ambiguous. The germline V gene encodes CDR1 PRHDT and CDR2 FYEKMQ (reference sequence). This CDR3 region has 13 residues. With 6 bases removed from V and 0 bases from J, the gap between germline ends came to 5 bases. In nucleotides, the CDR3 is TGTGCCAGCAGGGTGGCAACTAATGAAAAACTGTTTTTT. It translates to CASRVATNEKLFF.

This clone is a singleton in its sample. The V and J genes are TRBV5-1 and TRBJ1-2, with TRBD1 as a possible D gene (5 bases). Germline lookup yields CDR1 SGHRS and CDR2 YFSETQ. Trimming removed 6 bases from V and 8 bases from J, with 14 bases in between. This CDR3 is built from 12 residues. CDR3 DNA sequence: TGCGCCAGCACTGGACAACCGGGCGGCTACACCTTC. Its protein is CASTGQPGGYTF.

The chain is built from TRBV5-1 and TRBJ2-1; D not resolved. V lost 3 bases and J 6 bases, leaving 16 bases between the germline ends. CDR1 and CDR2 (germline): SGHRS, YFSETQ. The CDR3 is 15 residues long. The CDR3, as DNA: TGCGCCAGCAGCTCAGGTCGTTTGCTAGGCAATGAGCAGTTCTTC. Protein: CASSSGRLLGNEQFF.

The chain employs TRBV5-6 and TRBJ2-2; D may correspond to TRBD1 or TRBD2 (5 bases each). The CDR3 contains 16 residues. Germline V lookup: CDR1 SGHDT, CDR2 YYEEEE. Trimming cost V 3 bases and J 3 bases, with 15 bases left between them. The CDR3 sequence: CASSSTGLRDTGELFF. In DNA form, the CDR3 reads TGTGCCAGCAGCTCTACAGGACTTAGGGACACCGGGGAGCTGTTTTTT.

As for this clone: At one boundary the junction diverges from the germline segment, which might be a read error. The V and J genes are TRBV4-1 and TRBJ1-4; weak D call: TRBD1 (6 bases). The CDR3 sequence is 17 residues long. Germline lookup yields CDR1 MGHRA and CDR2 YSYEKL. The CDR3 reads CASSPGQRLSENEKLFF. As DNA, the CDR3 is TGCGCCAGCAGTCCCGGACAGAGACTGTCGGAAAATGAAAAGCTGTTTTTT.